The 31 T cell receptor beta chains below all came from one sample that was sequenced in a study of T cells in localized non-small cell lung cancer. This table comes from immunoSEQ multiplex PCR, and its TCRdb copy is limited to in-frame clones, with some not included. Altogether 55,000 to 75,000 clones are present, roughly 90% being singletons, with the ten largest covering about 20%. This specimen consisted of peripheral blood, obtained before any cancer treatment. The receptor set was obtained from a man between 40 and 75 years old with stage I lung adenocarcinoma.

This clone is a singleton in its sample. The junction departs from germline at one end; a sequencing error may be responsible. The chain employs TRBV30 and TRBJ2-1, with D uncertain. The CDR3 extends over 15 amino acids. Per the germline V gene, CDR1 is GTSNPN and CDR2 is SVGIG (reference sequence). CDR3 sequence (DNA): TGTGCCTGGAGTCCACTTGCGGTAATATACAGTGAGCAGTTCTTC. Its protein product is CAWSPLAVIYSEQFF.

The chain combines TRBV7-2 with TRBJ1-1, with D uncertain. The CDR3 consists of 13 residues. The germline V gene has CDR1 SGHTA and CDR2 FQGNSA. V was cut by 5 bases and J by 9 bases, with 16 bases left in between. In nucleotides, the CDR3 is TGTGCCAGCAGCCCCGACGGGCCCGGAAAAGCTTTCTTT. This gives the protein CASSPDGPGKAFF.

The chain uses TRBV4-1 and TRBJ2-1, with TRBD1 matching over 10 bases. The V gene's germline CDR1 is MGHRA and CDR2 YSYEKL. The CDR3 totals 14 residues. V lost 3 bases to trimming and J lost 9 bases; unmatched junction nucleotides: 5. The CDR3, as DNA: TGCGCCAGCAGCCATCCCGGGACAGGGGTTGAGCAGTTCTTC. Translating gives CASSHPGTGVEQFF.

The genes are TRBV6-6 and TRBJ2-1, with D maybe TRBD2 (6 bases). This CDR3 region has 15 residues. V was cut by 5 bases and J by 5 bases, with 16 bases left in between. CDR1 and CDR2 from the germline V gene are MNHNY and SVGAGI (reference sequence). CDR3 in amino acids: CASSPLGVADNEQFF. CDR3 nucleotides: TGTGCCAGCAGTCCACTGGGGGTAGCGGACAATGAGCAGTTCTTC.

The V call is TRBV14, the J call TRBJ2-1; TRBD2 might be the D (6 bases). CDR1 and CDR2 from the germline V gene are SGHDN and FVKESK. CDR3 length equals 17 residues. With 4 bases removed from V and 4 bases from J, the gap between germline ends came to 20 bases. The CDR3 protein is CASSPSGAVAAYNEQFF. Written as DNA, the CDR3 is TGTGCCAGCAGCCCATCCGGCGCGGTAGCGGCATACAATGAGCAGTTCTTC.

The chain employs TRBV21-1 and TRBJ1-1. TRBV21-1 is a pseudogene segment. The CDR3 runs to 18 residues. CDR3 sequence reads: CASSKSKGGASMNTEAFF. The CDR3 DNA sequence: TGTGCCAGCAGCAAATCGAAGGGGGGGGCGTCTATGAACACTGAAGCTTTCTTT.

V usage is TRBV2 and J usage is TRBJ2-5; 10 positions match TRBD2. V lost 2 bases, J lost 3 bases, and 6 bases stayed unmatched. The CDR3 loop spans 16 amino acids. CDR1 is SNHLY, CDR2 FYNNEI, per germline. This chain's CDR3 is CASSEPAGGPEETQYF. CDR3 in DNA: TGTGCCAGCAGTGAACCAGCGGGAGGGCCGGAAGAGACCCAGTACTTC. Using reference TRBV2 and TRBJ2-5 for the parts outside the CDR3, the full variable domain is EPEVTQTPSHQVTQMGQEVILRCVPISNHLYFYWYRQILGQKVEFLVSFYNNEISEKSEIFDDQFSVERPDGSNFTLKIRSTKLEDSAMYFCASSEPAGGPEETQYFGPGTRLLVL.

V and J are TRBV11-2 and TRBJ2-2, with D hard to call. Trimming stripped 1 base from V and 1 base from J, with 4 bases between. Germline-derived CDR1 and CDR2 are SGHAT and FQNNGV. CDR3 length: 14 amino acids. The DNA for the CDR3 is TGTGCCAGCAGCTTAGTAATGAACACCGGGGAGCTGTTTTTT. Translated: CASSLVMNTGELFF.

The chain carries TRBV6-1 and TRBJ1-2; 9 bases are shared with TRBD1. V was pared by 3 bases and J by 8 bases, with 7 bases of the junction left unmatched. This CDR3 contains 14 residues. Looked up from germline, CDR1 is MNHNS and CDR2 is SASEGT. CDR3: CASSELGTGRGYTF. The CDR3 bases are TGTGCCAGCAGTGAGCTAGGGACAGGGAGGGGCTACACCTTC.

This chain uses TRBV9 with TRBJ2-5; D may be TRBD1 (6 bases). CDR3 size: 16 residues. Trimming took off 3 bases at V and 0 bases at J, with 15 bases between the two ends. The germline V gene has CDR1 SGDLS and CDR2 YYNGEE. In DNA, the CDR3 is TGTGCCAGCAGCGGCCCCCGGGACAAGTACCAAGAGACCCAGTACTTC. Translating it yields CASSGPRDKYQETQYF.

The chain links TRBV10-2 to TRBJ2-2; TRBD2 matches at 13 bases. Germline CDR1 WSHSY, CDR2 SAAADI. V dropped 8 bases and J dropped 5; count of bases not matched to a gene: 2. The CDR3 length is 14 residues. The CDR3 reads CASRTSGRTGELFF. The CDR3 coding sequence is TGCGCCAGCCGGACTAGCGGGAGAACCGGGGAGCTGTTTTTT.

This clone was found once. The V and J genes are TRBV11-2 and TRBJ1-1, with 9 bases that match TRBD1. After removal of 5 bases from V and 4 bases from J, the junction contained 8 bases not matched to a gene. This CDR3 region has 15 residues. The V gene's germline CDR1 is SGHAT and CDR2 FQNNGV. The CDR3 DNA reads as TGTGCCAGCAGCCCCGGGACAGGGTTTCTCACTGAAGCTTTCTTT. It translates to CASSPGTGFLTEAFF. Full variable domain (remainder filled in from reference TRBV11-2 and TRBJ1-1): EAGVAQSPRYKIIEKRQSVAFWCNPISGHATLYWYQQILGQGPKLLIQFQNNGVVDDSQLPKDRFSAERLKGVDSTLKIQPAKLEDSAVYLCASSPGTGFLTEAFFGQGTRLTVV.

The chain recombines TRBV11-3 with TRBJ1-1; D perhaps matches TRBD1 (6 bases). The germline V gene encodes CDR1 SGHNT and CDR2 YENEEA. With 7 bases removed from V and 1 base from J, the gap between germline ends came to 16 bases. The CDR3 consists of 15 residues. The CDR3 sequence: CASIMGAGRNTEAFF. In DNA, the CDR3 is TGTGCCAGCATCATGGGGGCAGGACGGAACACTGAAGCTTTCTTT.

The rearrangement links TRBV18 to TRBJ2-5; D remains ambiguous. V was shortened by 2 bases and J by 5 bases, with 6 bases between the two germline ends. The CDR3 length is 12 residues. Germline CDR1 is KGHSH and CDR2 is LQKENI. CDR3 loop: CASSPSRETQYF. In nucleotides, the CDR3 is TGTGCCAGCTCACCATCGAGGGAGACCCAGTACTTC.

In its sample, this clone ranks as medium-sized (0.01 to 0.1%). V gene TRBV10-2 combines with J gene TRBJ2-4; TRBD1 matches 11 bases. Germline V CDR1 and CDR2: WSHSY, SAAADI. The CDR3 sequence is 15 residues long. Trimming at V came to 8 bases and at J to 0 bases, leaving 3 bases not matched to a gene. CDR3 in DNA: TGCGCCAGCGGACAGGGGGCCCTAGCCAAAAACATTCAGTACTTC. Translating it yields CASGQGALAKNIQYF.

V gene TRBV5-1 combines with J gene TRBJ2-1; 13 bases map to TRBD2. Germline V gene sequence: CDR1 SGHRS, CDR2 YFSETQ. The V segment lost 4 bases and the J segment 6 bases; nucleotides outside the gene matches: 4. This CDR3 is built from 15 residues. CDR3 sequence reads: CASSPRTSGGNEQFF. The CDR3 DNA is TGCGCCAGCAGCCCACGGACTAGCGGGGGCAATGAGCAGTTCTTC.

This clone was seen just once. The chain carries TRBV2 and TRBJ2-5; TRBD1 agrees at 7 bases. The germline V gene encodes CDR1 SNHLY and CDR2 FYNNEI. The trim removed 5 bases at V and 2 bases at J, leaving 8 bases unmatched. CDR3 length equals 15 residues. In DNA, the CDR3 is TGTGCCAGCAGTACCCAATGGGGACAGCAAGAGACCCAGTACTTC. Translating gives CASSTQWGQQETQYF. The complete variable domain, with remaining parts taken from reference TRBV2 and TRBJ2-5, reads EPEVTQTPSHQVTQMGQEVILRCVPISNHLYFYWYRQILGQKVEFLVSFYNNEISEKSEIFDDQFSVERPDGSNFTLKIRSTKLEDSAMYFCASSTQWGQQETQYFGPGTRLLVL.

The chain links TRBV7-2 to TRBJ2-5; D not certain. The germline V and J ends were trimmed by 1 base and 5 bases, with 17 bases remaining between them. CDR1 is SGHTA, CDR2 FQGNSA, per germline. The CDR3 spans 16 residues. The CDR3 loop is CASSLGVNKIGETQYF. In DNA, the CDR3 is TGTGCCAGCAGCTTAGGTGTCAACAAGATTGGGGAGACCCAGTACTTC. Together with reference TRBV7-2 and TRBJ2-5, the CDR3 gives the full variable domain: GAGVSQSPSNKVTEKGKDVELRCDPISGHTALYWYRQSLGQGLEFLIYFQGNSAPDKSGLPSDRFSAERTGGSVSTLTIQRTQQEDSAVYLCASSLGVNKIGETQYFGPGTRLLVL.

In DNA, the CDR3 is TGTGCCAGCAGCTTCCCCACTCAACGGACAGGGACGGGCTACACCTTC. The encoded protein is CASSFPTQRTGTGYTF. The V call is TRBV5-4, the J call TRBJ1-2, with 8 positions matching TRBD1. The length of the CDR3 is 16 residues. Germline trimming cut 2 bases from V and 8 bases from J; bases unmatched to any gene: 14. CDR1 is SGHNT and CDR2 is YYREEE in the germline V gene (reference sequence).

A single count supports this clone. The rearrangement links TRBV6-5 to TRBJ1-1; D is unclear. The V and J ends lost 5 bases and 1 base respectively, with 11 bases between them. The CDR3 consists of 14 residues. Germline CDR1 is MNHEY and CDR2 is SVGAGI. The CDR3 region is CASSEVSGNTEAFF. In nucleotides, the CDR3 is TGTGCCAGCAGTGAGGTCTCCGGGAACACTGAAGCTTTCTTT.

The chain links TRBV5-8 to TRBJ1-1, with no clear D. Germline V gene sequence: CDR1 SGHTS, CDR2 YDEGEE. The CDR3 runs 14 residues. Deletions cut 1 base from V and 0 bases from J, with 7 bases between. Here the CDR3 reads CASSLRQLNTEAFF. The CDR3 DNA reads as TGTGCCAGCAGCTTGAGGCAGTTGAACACTGAAGCTTTCTTT. The entire variable domain, with the rest obtained from reference TRBV5-8 and TRBJ1-1, is as follows: EAGVTQSPTHLIKTRGQQATLRCSPISGHTSVYWYQQALGLGLQFLLWYDEGEERNRGNFPPRFSGRQFPNYSSELNVNALELEDSALYLCASSLRQLNTEAFFGQGTRLTVV.

The rearrangement joins TRBV7-2 to TRBJ2-7; D is ambiguous. This CDR3 is built from 14 residues. Per the germline V gene, CDR1 is SGHTA and CDR2 is FQGNSA. Trimming shortened V by 3 bases and J by 2 bases, and 11 bases separated the two germline ends. CDR3 region: CASSFLDGPYEQYF. The CDR3, as DNA: TGTGCCAGCAGCTTCCTGGACGGCCCCTACGAGCAGTACTTC.

This sequence joins TRBV29-1 and TRBJ1-2, with 8 bases fitting TRBD1. The germline V gene has CDR1 SQVTM and CDR2 ANQGSEA. The CDR3 has 15 amino acids. The junction had 5 bases not matched to a gene; V was cut back by 0 bases and J by 2 bases. The CDR3 DNA is TGCAGCGTTGAAGATGAGAGACAGGGGAACTATGGCTACACCTTC. Its translation: CSVEDERQGNYGYTF.

The chain recombines TRBV28 with TRBJ1-1; possible D gene TRBD1, 6 bases. V was shortened by 6 bases and J by 6 bases, with 26 bases between the two germline ends. Germline V gene data show CDR1 as MDHEN and CDR2 as SYDVKM. CDR3 length equals 17 residues. The CDR3 region has the DNA TGTGCCAGCAGCTCGATACTAACCGGGACACATGAATCTGAAGCTTTCTTT. Its translation: CASSSILTGTHESEAFF. Filled out from reference TRBV28 and TRBJ1-1, the complete variable domain reads DVKVTQSSRYLVKRTGEKVFLECVQDMDHENMFWYRQDPGLGLRLIYFSYDVKMKEKGDIPEGYSVSREKKERFSLILESASTNQTSMYLCASSSILTGTHESEAFFGQGTRLTVV.

This sequence joins TRBV28 and TRBJ2-7; TRBD1 matches 7 bases. The CDR3 totals 12 residues. The V and J ends lost 6 bases and 8 bases, in that order; junction bases with no gene match: 7. Germline CDR1 reads MDHEN; CDR2 reads SYDVKM. The CDR3 loop reads CASRSTGYQQYF. The CDR3 bases are TGTGCCAGCAGGTCGACAGGGTATCAGCAGTACTTC.

J is TRBJ1-3 and V is TRBV30; D may be TRBD1 (5 bases). Germline V lookup: CDR1 GTSNPN, CDR2 SVGIG (reference sequence). CDR3 length equals 12 residues. V was cut by 6 bases and J by 0 bases, with 6 bases left in between. CDR3 amino acids: CACRASGNTIYF. CDR3 sequence (DNA): TGTGCCTGCAGGGCCTCTGGAAACACCATATATTTT.

Written as DNA, the CDR3 is TGTGCCAGCAGGGGGCCGATGAACACTGAAGCTTTCTTT. The encoded protein is CASRGPMNTEAFF. This chain joins TRBV7-9 and TRBJ1-1; possibly TRBD1 for D (5 bases). Trimming removed 6 bases at V and 0 bases at J, with 8 bases between. Germline V lookup: CDR1 SEHNR, CDR2 FQNEAQ (reference sequence). The CDR3 is 13 amino acids.

The chain couples TRBV5-1 to TRBJ2-5, with 10 bases matching TRBD1. Germline CDR1 is SGHRS and CDR2 is YFSETQ. This CDR3 has 15 residues. V was pared by 3 bases and J by 5 bases, with 7 bases of the junction left unmatched. CDR3 in amino acids: CASSSMTGGYETQYF. CDR3 sequence (DNA): TGCGCCAGCAGCTCCATGACAGGGGGCTATGAGACCCAGTACTTC.

The chain has TRBV2 and TRBJ2-1; 10 positions match TRBD1. Per germline, CDR1 SNHLY and CDR2 FYNNEI. The CDR3 totals 14 residues. The V segment lost 8 bases and the J segment 8 bases; nucleotides outside the gene matches: 9. CDR3 sequence: CASRQTGGRDEQFF. CDR3 in DNA: TGTGCCAGCCGCCAGACAGGGGGCCGGGATGAGCAGTTCTTC.

The rearrangement links TRBV20-1 to TRBJ2-7; D gene ambiguous. V was shortened by 5 bases and J by 7 bases, with 12 bases between the two germline ends. Germline loops: CDR1 DFQATT, CDR2 SNEGSKA (reference sequence). CDR3 length: 11 residues. The CDR3: CSAYRLDEQYF. The DNA of the CDR3 is TGCAGTGCTTACCGTTTGGATGAGCAGTACTTC.

The V and J genes are TRBV7-9 and TRBJ2-7, with 8 bases lining up with TRBD2. CDR3 length equals 17 residues. J gave up 3 bases and V 8 bases, and 18 bases lay outside the gene matches. CDR1 and CDR2 (germline): SEHNR, FQNEAQ (reference sequence). CDR3 sequence reads: CASSSPQRASGFYEQYF. For the CDR3, the DNA is TGTGCCAGCTCTTCTCCCCAGAGGGCTAGCGGGTTCTACGAGCAGTACTTC.